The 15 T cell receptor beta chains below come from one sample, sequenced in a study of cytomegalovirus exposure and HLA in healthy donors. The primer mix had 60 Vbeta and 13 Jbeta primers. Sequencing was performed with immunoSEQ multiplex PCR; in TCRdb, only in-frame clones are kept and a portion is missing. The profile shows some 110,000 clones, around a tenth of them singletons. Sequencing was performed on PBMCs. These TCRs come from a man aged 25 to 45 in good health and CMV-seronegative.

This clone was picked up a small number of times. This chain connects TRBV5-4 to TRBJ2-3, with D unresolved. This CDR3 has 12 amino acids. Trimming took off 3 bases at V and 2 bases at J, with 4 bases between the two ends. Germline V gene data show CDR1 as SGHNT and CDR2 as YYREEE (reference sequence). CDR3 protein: CASSSSTDTQYF. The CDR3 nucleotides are TGTGCCAGCAGCTCGTCCACAGATACGCAGTATTTT.

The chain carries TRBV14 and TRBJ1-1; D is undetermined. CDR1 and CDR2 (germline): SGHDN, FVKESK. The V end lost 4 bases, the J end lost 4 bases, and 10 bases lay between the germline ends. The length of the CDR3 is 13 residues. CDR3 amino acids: CASSPQAGTEAFF. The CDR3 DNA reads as TGTGCCAGCAGCCCTCAAGCGGGCACTGAAGCTTTCTTT.

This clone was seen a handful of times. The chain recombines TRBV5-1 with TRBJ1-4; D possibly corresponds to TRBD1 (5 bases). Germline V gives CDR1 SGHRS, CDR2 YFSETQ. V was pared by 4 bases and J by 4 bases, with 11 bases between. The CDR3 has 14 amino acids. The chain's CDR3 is CASSPGLGNEKLFF. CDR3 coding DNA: TGCGCCAGCAGCCCAGGGTTAGGTAATGAAAAACTGTTTTTT.

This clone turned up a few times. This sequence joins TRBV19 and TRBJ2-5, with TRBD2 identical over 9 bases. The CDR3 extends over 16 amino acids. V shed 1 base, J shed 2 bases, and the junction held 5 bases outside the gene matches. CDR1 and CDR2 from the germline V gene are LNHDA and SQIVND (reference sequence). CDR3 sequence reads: CASSIAASGAQETQYF. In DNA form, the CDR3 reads TGTGCCAGTAGTATAGCTGCTAGCGGGGCTCAAGAGACCCAGTACTTC.

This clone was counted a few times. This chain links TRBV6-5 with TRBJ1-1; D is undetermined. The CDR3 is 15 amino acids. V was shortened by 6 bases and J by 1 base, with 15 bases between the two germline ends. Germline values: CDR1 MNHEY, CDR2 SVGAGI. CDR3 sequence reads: CASRPPGGRNTEAFF. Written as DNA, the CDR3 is TGTGCCAGCAGACCCCCGGGAGGGAGGAACACTGAAGCTTTCTTT.

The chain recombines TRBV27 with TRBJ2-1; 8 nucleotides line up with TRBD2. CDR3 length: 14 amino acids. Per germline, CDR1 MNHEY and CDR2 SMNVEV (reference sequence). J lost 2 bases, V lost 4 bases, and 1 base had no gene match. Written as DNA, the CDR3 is TGTGCCAGCAGTTCTAGCGGGCCCTACAATGAGCAGTTCTTC. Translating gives CASSSSGPYNEQFF.

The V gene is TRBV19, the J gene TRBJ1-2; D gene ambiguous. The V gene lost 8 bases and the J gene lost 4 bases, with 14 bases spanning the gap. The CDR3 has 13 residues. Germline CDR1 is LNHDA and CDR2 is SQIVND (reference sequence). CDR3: CASDFRRGYGYTF. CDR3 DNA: TGTGCCAGTGATTTCCGGCGGGGCTATGGCTACACCTTC. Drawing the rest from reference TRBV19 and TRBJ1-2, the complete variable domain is DGGITQSPKYLFRKEGQNVTLSCEQNLNHDAMYWYRQDPGQGLRLIYYSQIVNDFQKGDIAEGYSVSREKKESFPLTVTSAQKNPTAFYLCASDFRRGYGYTFGSGTRLTVV.

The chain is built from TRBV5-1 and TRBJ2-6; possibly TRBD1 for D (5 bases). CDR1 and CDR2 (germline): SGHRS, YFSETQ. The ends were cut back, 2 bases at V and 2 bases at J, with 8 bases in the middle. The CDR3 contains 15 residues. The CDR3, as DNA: TGCGCCAGCAGCTTACAGGATACTGGGGCCAACGTCCTGACTTTC. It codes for CASSLQDTGANVLTF.

CDR3 protein: CASSERGLTYTGELFF. The CDR3 bases are TGTGCCAGCAGTGAACGCGGACTAACGTACACCGGGGAGCTGTTTTTT. This chain connects TRBV2 to TRBJ2-2, with a weak D call TRBD2 (6 bases). The CDR3 is made up of 16 amino acids. The germline V and J ends were trimmed by 2 bases and 3 bases, with 13 bases remaining between them. Per germline, CDR1 SNHLY and CDR2 FYNNEI.

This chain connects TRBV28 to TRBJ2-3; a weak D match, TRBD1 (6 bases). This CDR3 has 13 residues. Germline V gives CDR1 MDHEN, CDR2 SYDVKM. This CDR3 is CSTGRVRTDTQYF. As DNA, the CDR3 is TGTTCAACAGGGCGGGTTCGCACAGATACGCAGTATTTT.

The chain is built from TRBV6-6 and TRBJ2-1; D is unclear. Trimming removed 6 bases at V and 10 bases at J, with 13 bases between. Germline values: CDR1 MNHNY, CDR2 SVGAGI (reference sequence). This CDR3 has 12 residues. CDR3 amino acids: CASSNWALEQFF. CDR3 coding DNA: TGTGCCAGCAGCAATTGGGCCTTGGAGCAGTTCTTC.

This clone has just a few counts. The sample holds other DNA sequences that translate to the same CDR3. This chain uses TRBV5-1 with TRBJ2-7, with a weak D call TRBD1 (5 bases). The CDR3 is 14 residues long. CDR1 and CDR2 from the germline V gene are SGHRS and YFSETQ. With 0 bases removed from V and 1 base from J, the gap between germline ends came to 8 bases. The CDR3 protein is CASSLGGRSYEQYF. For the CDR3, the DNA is TGCGCCAGCAGCTTGGGGGGCAGGTCCTACGAGCAGTACTTC.

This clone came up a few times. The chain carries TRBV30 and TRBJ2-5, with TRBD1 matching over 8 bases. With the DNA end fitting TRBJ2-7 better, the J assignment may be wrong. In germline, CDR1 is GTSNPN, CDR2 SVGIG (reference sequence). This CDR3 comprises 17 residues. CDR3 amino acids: CAWSVERQGLLSYEQYF. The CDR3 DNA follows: TGTGCCTGGAGTGTTGAGAGACAGGGGCTTTTGTCCTACGAGCAGTACTTC.

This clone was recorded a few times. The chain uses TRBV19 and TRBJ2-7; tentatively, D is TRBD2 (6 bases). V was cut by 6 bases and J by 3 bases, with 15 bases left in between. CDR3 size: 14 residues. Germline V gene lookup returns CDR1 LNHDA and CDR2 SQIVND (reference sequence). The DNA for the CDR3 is TGTGCCAGTAGCAGGGCGGGACTGCTCTACGAGCAGTACTTC. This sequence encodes CASSRAGLLYEQYF.

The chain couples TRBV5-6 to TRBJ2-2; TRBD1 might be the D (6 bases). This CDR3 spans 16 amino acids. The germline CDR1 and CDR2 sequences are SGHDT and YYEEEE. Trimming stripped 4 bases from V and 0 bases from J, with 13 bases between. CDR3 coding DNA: TGTGCCAGCAGCGGCTCCGGGACACCGAACACCGGGGAGCTGTTTTTT. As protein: CASSGSGTPNTGELFF.